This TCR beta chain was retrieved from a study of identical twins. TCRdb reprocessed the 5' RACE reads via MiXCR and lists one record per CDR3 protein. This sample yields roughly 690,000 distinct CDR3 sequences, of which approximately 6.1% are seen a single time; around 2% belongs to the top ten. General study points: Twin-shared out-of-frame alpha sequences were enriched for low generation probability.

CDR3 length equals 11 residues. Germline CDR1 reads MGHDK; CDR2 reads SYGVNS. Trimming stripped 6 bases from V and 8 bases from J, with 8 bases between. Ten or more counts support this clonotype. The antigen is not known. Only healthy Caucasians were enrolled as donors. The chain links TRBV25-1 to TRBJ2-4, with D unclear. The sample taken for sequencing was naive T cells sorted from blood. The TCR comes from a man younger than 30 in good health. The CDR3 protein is CASSSLDIQYF. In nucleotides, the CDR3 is TGTGCCAGCAGCTCCTTAGACATTCAGTACTTC.